This T cell receptor (beta chain) was identified during a study of T cells after yellow fever vaccination (dated by TCRdb to between 2019 and 2020). Background for the entire study: The SMART-Seq v4 Ultra Low Input RNA kit was used to prepare libraries from fractions with low cell numbers. Bulk TCR alpha and beta repertoires were sequenced longitudinally to track T-cell clones before and after primary and booster YFV17D yellow fever vaccination. The cohort comprised two healthy male donors, one aged 18 to 30 and one aged 30 to 40 years. Blood was collected at multiple timepoints before and after primary and secondary immunization, and bulk PBMC replicates and cell subsets were isolated. Results the study describes overall, beyond this receptor: FACS-sorted repertoires could contain abundant contaminating clonotypes from the bulk population, so computational filtering was required. Compared with the primary T-cell response, the secondary T-cell response was faster but weaker, reaching its peak on day 5 rather than on day 15. A small fraction of clonotypes showed up in both the CD4 and CD8 compartments, probably as a result of convergent recombination. The study included only a couple of donors, which limits how far the findings can be generalized. After the booster, most clones that had expanded after primary vaccination were detected again (nearly 98% of CD4 and about 88% of CD8), suggesting broad maintenance of memory.

Sequencing was carried out with an Illumina NovaSeq 6000. TCR cDNA was synthesized by 5'RACE template switching, through which a universal primer site and unique molecular identifiers were introduced. Priming of cDNA synthesis was performed from both the TCR alpha and TCR beta constant segments. Two PCR steps were used to amplify libraries, with sample barcodes and sequencing adapters being added in the second step. Sequencing of libraries was done on Illumina HiSeq 2500 (2x100 bp) or NovaSeq (2x150 bp). The paper's processing steps were these. Demultiplexing of reads and collapsing into UMI consensus sequences were performed with MIGEC, and V(D)J alignment was carried out with MiXCR. Vaccine-responding clonotypes were defined with edgeR using replicate PBMC samples, requiring FDR below 0.01 and a log2 fold change above 5 up to day 15. Each bulk clonotype received a CD4 or CD8 identity based on whether the sequenced CD4 or CD8 repertoire contained that clonotype at higher abundance. TCRdb trimmed public reads at Q25 via fastp, called clones via MiXCR and kept in-frame beta chains. Rows with one shared CDR3 protein collapse into an entry with the most common genes and DNA. The V and J calls follow TCRdb's processing rather than the paper's. The sample table holds about 170,000 distinct CDR3 sequences, of which approximately 9.9% were seen once. The ten top clones hold 35% to 45% of the sample.

The sample holds one count of this clonotype. Its antigen is still unknown. Per-nucleotide qualities are absent, and no much larger clonotype sits a single base away. One read provides weak support. The treatment or condition label here, explained by the study, means: live attenuated yellow fever vaccine strain. PBMCs were isolated from peripheral blood using a standard Ficoll-Paque protocol. CD4 and CD8 T-cell fractions were isolated with Dynabeads CD4 and CD8 positive selection kits. TriZol was used to extract RNA from bulk PBMCs, CD4 and CD8 fractions, and dextramer-positive and dextramer-negative fractions. V loses 1 base, J loses 4 bases, and the germline ends lie 13 bases apart. The CDR3 goes from the cysteine to the phenylalanine over 15 residues. Only the CDR3 portion is preserved as DNA: 45 bases, with reading frame beginning at the first base. Reading the germline V gene (reference sequence) gives CDR1 SEHNR and CDR2 FQNEAQ.

This clonotype was sampled from a man aged 18 to 29 who received the YFV17D yellow fever vaccine. The material sequenced was CD8+ T cells sorted from PBMCs, taken 15 days after the yellow fever booster vaccination. The receptor chain draws on TRBV7-9 and TRBJ2-5; the D gene identity is not certain. The encoded CDR3 is CASSLVIRDGETQYF. The bases read TGTGCCAGCAGCTTAGTTATCAGAGACGGAGAGACCCAGTACTTC. The full variable domain, with segments outside the CDR3 supplied by the reference TRBV7-9 and TRBJ2-5 proteins, appears as DTGVSQNPRHKITKRGQNVTFRCDPISEHNRLYWYRQTLGQGPEFLTYFQNEAQLEKSRLLSDRFSAERPKGSFSTLEIQRTEQGDSAMYLCASSLVIRDGETQYFGPGTRLLVL.